This T cell receptor (beta chain) was observed in a study of blood T cells in healthy people across ages. Notes on the study in general: TCR beta diversity correlated strongly with naive T cell percentage.

Using a J-beta primer mix together with a sample-barcoded 5' primer, a second PCR was run for roughly 6 to 12 cycles. MiXCR was run by TCRdb on the 5' RACE reads, yielding one entry per CDR3 protein. The table lists 600,000 or so distinct CDR3 sequences, about 45% of them singletons. With regard to this clonotype: The antigen remains unidentified.

Sequencing input: blood. The receptor was derived from a man at least 80 years old in good health.

This chain's CDR3 is CASSQDAGNNQPQHF. The CDR3, as DNA: TGCGCCAGCAGCCAAGACGCGGGTAACAATCAGCCCCAGCATTTT. V is TRBV4-3 and J is TRBJ1-5, with D hard to call. V was pared by 0 bases and J by 3 bases, with 9 bases between. The CDR3 totals 15 residues. CDR1 is LGHNA, CDR2 YSLEER, per germline.